These T cell receptor beta chains were read from a single sample in a study of shared clonotypes between healthy human individuals. Libraries were prepared by immunoSEQ multiplex PCR; TCRdb keeps only in-frame clonotypes and omits some of them. The sample shows millions of clones, approximately 94% of them seen only once. The sample comprised naive CD4+ T cells sorted from blood. These receptors came from a man aged 18 to 30 in good health. Each CDR3 is given with its conserved first and last residue. D genes are given only for firm matches. Size is omitted from some rows. Given values are once, few, many or a class for expanded clones.

.	TRBV7-8	TRBJ1-6	.	CASSLAGPNSPLHF	TGTGCCAGCAGCTTAGCTGGACCCAATTCACCCCTCCACTTT
TRBD1	TRBV19	TRBJ1-2	.	CASRRTGFGYGYTF	TGTGCCAGTCGCCGGACAGGGTTCGGCTATGGCTACACCTTC
.	TRBV7-2	TRBJ2-7	.	CASSPPQLGTAEQYF	TGTGCCAGCAGCCCCCCCCAATTAGGTACGGCCGAGCAGTACTTC
TRBD2	TRBV7-2	TRBJ2-1	.	CASSSPGLAGVNEQFF	TGTGCCAGCAGCTCGCCGGGACTAGCGGGAGTTAATGAGCAGTTCTTC
.	TRBV5-4	TRBJ2-3	.	CASSLTAQGTDTQYF	TGTGCCAGCAGCTTGACAGCTCAGGGCACAGATACGCAGTATTTT
.	TRBV5-1	TRBJ1-4	.	CASSFDRINEKLFF	TGCGCCAGCAGCTTCGACAGGATTAATGAAAAACTGTTTTTT
.	TRBV4-1	TRBJ1-4	.	CASSQDVRGEGEKLFF	TGCGCCAGCAGCCAAGACGTTCGCGGGGAGGGTGAAAAACTGTTTTTT
.	TRBV9	TRBJ1-2	.	CASSPWDIYGYTF	TGTGCCAGCAGCCCATGGGATATCTATGGCTACACCTTC
.	TRBV6-5	TRBJ2-3	few	CASSSGDTQYF	TGTGCCAGCAGTAGTGGAGATACGCAGTATTTT
TRBD2	TRBV5-1	TRBJ2-3	.	CASSSLEVAGTDTQYF	TGCGCCAGCAGCTCCTTAGAAGTAGCGGGAACAGATACGCAGTATTTT
TRBD2	TRBV27	TRBJ2-7	once	CASSPSGRGPHEQYF	TGTGCCAGCAGCCCGAGCGGGAGGGGTCCTCACGAGCAGTACTTC
.	TRBV10-3	TRBJ1-5	.	CAISESSGARDQPQHF	TGTGCCATCAGTGAGTCTTCAGGGGCGAGGGATCAGCCCCAGCATTTT
.	TRBV7-3	TRBJ2-1	.	CASSSQGSSSYNEQFF	TGTGCCAGCAGCTCACAGGGCTCCAGCTCCTACAATGAGCAGTTCTTC
.	TRBV14	TRBJ2-5	.	CASSHSETQYF	TGTGCCAGCAGCCACTCCGAGACCCAGTACTTC